This is a list of T cell receptor beta chains from one sample in a study of cytomegalovirus exposure and HLA in healthy donors. Sequenced by immunoSEQ multiplex PCR; TCRdb stores in-frame clones only, minus some. Of more than 95,000 clones detected, approximately 70% appear once; the ten largest clones hold roughly 3.3%. What was sequenced was PBMCs. The receptors stem from a woman between 45 and 65 years old in good health and CMV-seronegative. CDR3s include the opening cysteine and the closing phenylalanine or tryptophan. A D gene is named only where the DNA matches it firmly. Only some rows state a clone size, as once, few, many or a class for expanded clones.

CDR3 length	D gene	clone size	J gene	V gene	CDR3 DNA	CDR3 protein
15	-	-	TRBJ2-1	TRBV7-6	TGTGCCAGCAGCTTAGTAACAGGGATCTTCAATGAGCAGTTCTTC	CASSLVTGIFNEQFF
13	TRBD1	-	TRBJ2-7	TRBV11-3	TGTGCCAGTAGGGACAGGGTATCCTACGAGCAGTACTTC	CASRDRVSYEQYF
13	-	-	TRBJ2-3	TRBV5-4	TGTGCCAGCGGGGACTCAGGCACAGATACGCAGTATTTT	CASGDSGTDTQYF
13	-	-	TRBJ1-2	TRBV28	TGTGCCAGCAGGCAGGGATTGGACTATGGCTACACCTTC	CASRQGLDYGYTF
14	-	-	TRBJ1-2	TRBV6-5	TGTGCCAGCACCGAAGCGGGCGGAAACTATGGCTACACCTTC	CASTEAGGNYGYTF
14	-	-	TRBJ1-1	TRBV11-2	TGTGCCAGCAGCTTAGCCCCAGGGAACACTGAAGCTTTCTTT	CASSLAPGNTEAFF
16	TRBD1	-	TRBJ2-7	TRBV5-1	TGCGCCAGCAGCTGGCAGGGGGCGAAAACTAGCTACGAGCAGTACTTC	CASSWQGAKTSYEQYF
13	TRBD1	few	TRBJ2-7	TRBV5-4	TGTGCCAGCAGCACCCAGGGGGCCCACGAGCAGTACTTC	CASSTQGAHEQYF
13	TRBD1	-	TRBJ2-5	TRBV6-1	TGCGCCACTACGACAGGGTCAAAAGAGACCCAGTACTTC	CATTTGSKETQYF
20	-	few	TRBJ2-3	TRBV4-2	TGTGCCAGCAGCCCTCAACTAACAGGTCTAGAGAGTTATATCACAGATACGCAGTATTTT	CASSPQLTGLESYITDTQYF
15	TRBD2	-	TRBJ2-1	TRBV15	TGTGCCACCAGCAAGGGGACTAGTTATAGGTATGAGCAGTTCTTC	CATSKGTSYRYEQFF
12	-	few	TRBJ2-7	TRBV2	TGTGCCAGCGGGCTATCGAGATCCGAGCAGTACTTC	CASGLSRSEQYF
16	TRBD2	-	TRBJ2-5	TRBV7-2	TGTGCCAGCAGAGCTAGCGGGGGGCAAGGGCGGGAGACCCAGTACTTC	CASRASGGQGRETQYF
11	-	-	TRBJ2-5	TRBV28	TGTGCCAGCAGTTTCCGCTACGCCCAGTACTTC	CASSFRYAQYF
14	-	-	TRBJ2-3	TRBV2	TGTGCCAGCAGTGTGGTCGGGGTCACAGATACGCAGTATTTT	CASSVVGVTDTQYF
13	TRBD1	-	TRBJ2-7	TRBV29-1	TGCAGCGGAACCGGGACAGACCGCTACGAGCAGTACTTC	CSGTGTDRYEQYF
13	-	-	TRBJ2-1	TRBV6-5	TGTGCCAGCAGTTACTCGTTTGGCGGGAACCAGTTCTTC	CASSYSFGGNQFF